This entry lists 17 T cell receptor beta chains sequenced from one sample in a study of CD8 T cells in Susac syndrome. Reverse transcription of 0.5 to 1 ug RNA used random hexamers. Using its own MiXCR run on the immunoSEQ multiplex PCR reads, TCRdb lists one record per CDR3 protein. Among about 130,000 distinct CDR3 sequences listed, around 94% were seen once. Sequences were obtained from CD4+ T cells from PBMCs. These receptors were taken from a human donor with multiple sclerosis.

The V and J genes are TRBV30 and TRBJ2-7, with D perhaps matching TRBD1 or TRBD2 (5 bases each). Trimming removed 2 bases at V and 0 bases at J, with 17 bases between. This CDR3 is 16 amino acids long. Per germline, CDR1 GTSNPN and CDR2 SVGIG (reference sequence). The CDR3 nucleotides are TGTGCCTGGAGTCCGCCGGGACCGCTTAGCTCCTACGAGCAGTACTTC. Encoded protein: CAWSPPGPLSSYEQYF.

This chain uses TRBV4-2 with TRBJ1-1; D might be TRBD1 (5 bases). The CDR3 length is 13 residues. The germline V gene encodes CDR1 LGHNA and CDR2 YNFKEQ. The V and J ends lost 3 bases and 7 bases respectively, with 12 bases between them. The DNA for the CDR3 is TGTGCCAGCAGCCAGGATTGGGACGGTGAAGCTTTCTTT. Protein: CASSQDWDGEAFF.

The CDR3 spells CASSFDSVNEKLFF. Here the CDR3 DNA reads TGTGCCAGCAGCTTCGACAGTGTAAATGAAAAACTGTTTTTT. The chain links TRBV7-2 to TRBJ1-4; a possible D gene is TRBD1 (5 bases). The CDR3 loop spans 14 amino acids. V gave up 3 bases and J gave up 5 bases, with 10 bases separating them. Germline values: CDR1 SGHTA, CDR2 FQGNSA.

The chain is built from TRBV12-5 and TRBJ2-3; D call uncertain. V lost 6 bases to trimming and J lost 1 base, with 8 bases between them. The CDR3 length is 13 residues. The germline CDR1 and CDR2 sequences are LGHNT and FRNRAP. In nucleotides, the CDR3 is TGTGCTAGTGGCCTACGAGGCACAGATACGCAGTATTTT. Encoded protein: CASGLRGTDTQYF.

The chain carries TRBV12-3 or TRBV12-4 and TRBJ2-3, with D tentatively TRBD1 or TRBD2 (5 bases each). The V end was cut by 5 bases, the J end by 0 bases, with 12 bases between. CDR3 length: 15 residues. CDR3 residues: CASSDSGMSTDTQYF. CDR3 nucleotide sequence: TGTGCCAGCAGTGACAGCGGAATGAGCACAGATACGCAGTATTTT.

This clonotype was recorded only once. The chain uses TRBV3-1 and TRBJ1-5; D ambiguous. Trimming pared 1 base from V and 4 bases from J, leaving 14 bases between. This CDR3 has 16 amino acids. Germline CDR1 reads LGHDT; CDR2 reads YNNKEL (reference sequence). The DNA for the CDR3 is TGTGCCAGCAGCCAAGGGGCGGCAGCGCTGAATCAGCCCCAGCATTTT. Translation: CASSQGAAALNQPQHF.

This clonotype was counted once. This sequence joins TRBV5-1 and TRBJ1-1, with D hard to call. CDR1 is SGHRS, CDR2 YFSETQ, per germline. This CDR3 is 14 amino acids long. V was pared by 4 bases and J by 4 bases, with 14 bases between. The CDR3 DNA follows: TGCGCCAGCAGCCCAAGGTACGGGCGCACTGAAGCTTTCTTT. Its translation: CASSPRYGRTEAFF.

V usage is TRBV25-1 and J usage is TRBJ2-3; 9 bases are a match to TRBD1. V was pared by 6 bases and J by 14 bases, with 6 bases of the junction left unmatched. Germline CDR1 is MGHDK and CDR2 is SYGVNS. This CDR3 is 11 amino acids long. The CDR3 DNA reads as TGTGCCAGCAGGACCGGGACAGGGTGGTATTTT. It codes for CASRTGTGWYF.

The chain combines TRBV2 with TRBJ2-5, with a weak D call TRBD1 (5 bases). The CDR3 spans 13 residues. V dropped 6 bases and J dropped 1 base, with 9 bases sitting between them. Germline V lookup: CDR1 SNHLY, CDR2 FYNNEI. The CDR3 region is CASRTAFQETQYF. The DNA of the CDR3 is TGTGCCAGCAGGACAGCCTTCCAAGAGACCCAGTACTTC.

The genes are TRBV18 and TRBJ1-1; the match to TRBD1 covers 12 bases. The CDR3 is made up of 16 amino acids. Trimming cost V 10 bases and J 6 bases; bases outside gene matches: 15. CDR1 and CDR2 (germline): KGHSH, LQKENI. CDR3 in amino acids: CATNSGTGGWWAEAFF. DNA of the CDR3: TGTGCCACCAACTCCGGGACAGGGGGCTGGTGGGCTGAAGCTTTCTTT.

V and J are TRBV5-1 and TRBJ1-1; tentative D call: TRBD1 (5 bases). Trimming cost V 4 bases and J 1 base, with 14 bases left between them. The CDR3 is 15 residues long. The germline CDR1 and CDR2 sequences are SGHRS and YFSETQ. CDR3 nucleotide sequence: TGCGCCAGCAGCCTGGGGTTCGGGGGGAACACTGAAGCTTTCTTT. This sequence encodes CASSLGFGGNTEAFF.

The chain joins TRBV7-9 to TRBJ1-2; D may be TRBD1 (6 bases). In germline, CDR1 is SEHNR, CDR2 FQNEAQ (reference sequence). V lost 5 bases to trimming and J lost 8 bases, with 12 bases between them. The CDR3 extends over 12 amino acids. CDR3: CASSEYRVGYTF. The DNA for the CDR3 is TGTGCCAGCAGCGAGTACAGGGTCGGCTACACCTTC.

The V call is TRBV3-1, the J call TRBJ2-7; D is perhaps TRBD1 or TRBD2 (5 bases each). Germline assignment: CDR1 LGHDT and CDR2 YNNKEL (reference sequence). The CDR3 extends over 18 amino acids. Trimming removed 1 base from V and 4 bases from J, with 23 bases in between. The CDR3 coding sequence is TGTGCCAGCAGCCAAGTGGGGCGGAGGCCGCTCTCGAGGTACGAGCAGTACTTC. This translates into CASSQVGRRPLSRYEQYF.

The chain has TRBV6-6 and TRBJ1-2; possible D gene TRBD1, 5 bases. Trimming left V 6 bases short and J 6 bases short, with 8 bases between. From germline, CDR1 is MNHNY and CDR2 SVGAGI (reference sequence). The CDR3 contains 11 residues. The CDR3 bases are TGTGCCAGCAGGGGGCCTGATGGCTACACCTTC. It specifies CASRGPDGYTF.

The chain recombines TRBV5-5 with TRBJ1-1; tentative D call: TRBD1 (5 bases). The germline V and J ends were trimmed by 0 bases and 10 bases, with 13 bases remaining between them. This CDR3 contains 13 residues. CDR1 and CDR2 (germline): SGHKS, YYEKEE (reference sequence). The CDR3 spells CASSLAGGDAAFF. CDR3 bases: TGTGCCAGCAGCTTGGCGGGGGGGGATGCAGCTTTCTTT. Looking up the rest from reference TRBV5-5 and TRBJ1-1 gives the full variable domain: DAGVTQSPTHLIKTRGQQVTLRCSPISGHKSVSWYQQVLGQGPQFIFQYYEKEERGRGNFPDRFSARQFPNYSSELNVNALLLGDSALYLCASSLAGGDAAFFGQGTRLTVV.

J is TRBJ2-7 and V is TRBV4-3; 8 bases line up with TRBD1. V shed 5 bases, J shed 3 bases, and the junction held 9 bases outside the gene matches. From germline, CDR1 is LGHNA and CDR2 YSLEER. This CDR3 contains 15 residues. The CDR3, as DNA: TGCGCCAGCAGCGCCCGACAGGGGCGGATCTACGAGCAGTACTTC. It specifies CASSARQGRIYEQYF.

The CDR3 protein is CAWASVGQSNEKLFF. CDR3 bases: TGTGCCTGGGCATCAGTGGGACAGAGCAATGAAAAACTGTTTTTT. J is TRBJ1-4 and V is TRBV30, with 7 bases identical to TRBD1. The germline V gene encodes CDR1 GTSNPN and CDR2 SVGIG (reference sequence). J gave up 5 bases and V 5 bases, and 11 bases lay outside the gene matches. The CDR3 has 15 residues. Complete variable domain (other parts from reference TRBV30 and TRBJ1-4): SQTIHQWPATLVQPVGSPLSLECTVEGTSNPNLYWYRQAAGRGLQLLFYSVGIGQISSEVPQNLSASRPQDRQFILSSKKLLLSDSGFYLCAWASVGQSNEKLFFGSGTQLSVL.